The present entry profiles one TCR beta chain with its context. Its antigen has not been determined. Base qualities were left out, and no much larger clone turns up one base away. This sample stems from a study of blood T cell repertoires in COVID-19 (dated by TCRdb to 2018 to 2021). In terms of the full investigation: Samples from collaborators originated in the United States, Italy and Spain and spanned both the acute and convalescent phases of COVID-19. The prospective study material was composed of cDNA or gDNA derived from T cells, B-cell-depleted T cells, or PBMCs. Subjects who had been exposed to COVID-19, were actively infected with it, or had recovered from it provided the deeply sampled blood TCRbeta repertoires that made up the dataset. The repertoires were released in a freely available public database meant as a resource for research on the immune response to SARS-CoV-2. The samples were drawn from the first 160 participants of the ongoing ImmuneRACE study and from 950 to 1,500 subjects provided by 6 global collaborators. The sample metadata nearly always contained a de-identified subject ID, COVID-19 status, age in years and sex. HLA class I and class II types, where available, came from metadata supplied by the sample provider rather than from assay-based typing.

V lost 3 bases and J lost 3 bases, and the count of bases not matched to a germline gene is 8. Spanning cysteine to phenylalanine, the CDR3 consists of 17 amino acids. The retained sequence is limited to the CDR3, 51 bases, with the frame set at the first base. The germline V gene (reference sequence) supplies CDR1 LGHDT and CDR2 YNNKEL. General conclusions and limits of the study: Clinical and demographic metadata were provided uncurated, with the amount varying by source and participant.

Each collaborating institution followed its own protocols to collect whole blood in K2EDTA tubes. For TCRbeta analysis, collaborators shipped samples as frozen whole blood, isolated PBMCs, or DNA extracted from either of those sample types. TCRbeta CDR3 regions were amplified from genomic DNA using the immunoSEQ Assay, a bias-controlled multiplex PCR. In the authors' own workflow: The number of nucleated cells in each sample was estimated from the amplification of reference gene primers within the assay. To quantify the absolute abundance of each unique TCRbeta CDR3 rearrangement, sequence reads were collapsed and filtered. For each sample, productive Simpson clonality was calculated as the square root of Simpson's diversity index across productive rearrangements. The immuneACCESS repertoire file appears here via TCRdb, limited to in-frame rearrangements. These files lack a portion of the clones; in checked studies, under half of the deficit traces to unresolved V genes, and the cause of the others is not known. The V and J calls and clone size were taken over from that table, and D and trimming were inferred from the DNA. The sample contains 55,000 to 65,000 clones, just under 90% of them found a single time. More than 6.5% of the sample rests with the top ten.

Input material: peripheral blood. The sequence was collected from a human donor with active COVID-19. The donor label of this sample is uncertain. The sequence joins TRBV3-1 (or the pseudogene TRBV3-2) to TRBJ1-4; the junction holds 9 bases that match TRBD1. In nucleotides, the sequence is TGTGCCAGCAGCCAGGGGACAGGGTTCTTCGCTAATGAAAAACTGTTTTTT. Its protein reads: CASSQGTGFFANEKLFF.